Following are 19 T cell receptor beta chains from one sample sequenced in a study of neurological immune-mediated disorders. TCRdb reprocessed the 5' RACE reads with MiXCR, giving one entry per CDR3 protein. The sample has roughly 41,000 distinct CDR3 sequences, under 2% seen once. The sequenced sample was PBMCs. These receptors were taken from a woman between 35 and 50 years old with multiple sclerosis.

This clonotype was detected many times. The rearrangement joins TRBV20-1 to TRBJ1-2; D gene unclear. Trimming shortened V by 3 bases and J by 5 bases, and 13 bases separated the two germline ends. The V gene's germline CDR1 is DFQATT and CDR2 SNEGSKA (reference sequence). The CDR3 contains 13 residues. CDR3 DNA: TGCAGTGCTAGGGATCCCGAGAGATATGGCTACACCTTC. It translates to CSARDPERYGYTF.

This clonotype was detected many times. The J gene is TRBJ1-1, the V gene TRBV5-1; tentatively, D is TRBD1 (5 bases). The CDR3 is 14 residues long. V gave up 3 bases and J gave up 4 bases, with 13 bases separating them. Germline V CDR1 and CDR2: SGHRS, YFSETQ. CDR3 sequence: CASSSGLGGTEAFF. The CDR3 coding sequence is TGCGCCAGCAGCTCCGGGTTGGGGGGCACTGAAGCTTTCTTT.

As concerns this clonotype: With a much larger clone just one base away, this may be a read error. Here the CDR3 omits its conserved ending phenylalanine or tryptophan, so a read error is the likely source. The chain carries TRBV5-1 and TRBJ1-3; the D gene is possibly TRBD1 (5 bases). The CDR3 consists of 15 residues. CDR1 SGHRS and CDR2 YFSETQ come from the germline V gene. V was trimmed by 3 bases and J by 2 bases, leaving 12 bases between them. CDR3 sequence reads: CASSSIGTAGNTIYI. The CDR3 DNA reads TGCGCCAGCAGCTCGATCGGGACCGCTGGAAACACCATATATATT.

This clonotype showed up many times. V gene TRBV5-1 combines with J gene TRBJ2-3; D not resolved. Germline loops: CDR1 SGHRS, CDR2 YFSETQ. V was clipped by 2 bases and J by 7 bases, with 8 bases between them. The CDR3 has 12 residues. The CDR3 coding sequence is TGCGCCAGCAGCTTAGATCAGAATACGCAGTATTTT. Translation gives CASSLDQNTQYF.

At least ten counts were recorded for this clonotype. V and J are TRBV20-1 and TRBJ2-7; 10 nucleotides match TRBD2. The CDR3 loop spans 15 amino acids. Germline V lookup: CDR1 DFQATT, CDR2 SNEGSKA (reference sequence). The V segment lost 3 bases and the J segment 1 base; nucleotides outside the gene matches: 6. The chain's CDR3 is CSARDSGGFSYEQYF. CDR3 sequence (DNA): TGCAGTGCTAGGGATAGCGGGGGGTTTTCCTACGAGCAGTACTTC.

This clonotype was seen repeatedly, ten times or more. For the CDR3, the DNA is TGTGCCAGCAGTTACTCTCCGGCCAGGGGTGAATACACCTTC. Its translation: CASSYSPARGEYTF. The chain employs TRBV6-5 and TRBJ1-2, with a tentative D call TRBD1 (6 bases). This CDR3 contains 14 residues. Trimming cost V 0 bases and J 11 bases, with 16 bases left between them. The germline V gene encodes CDR1 MNHEY and CDR2 SVGAGI.

This clonotype was observed many times. The genes are TRBV6-5 and TRBJ2-1; D unclear. V was trimmed by 11 bases and J by 0 bases, leaving 11 bases between them. Germline values: CDR1 MNHEY, CDR2 SVGAGI. The CDR3 consists of 13 residues. This chain's CDR3 is CACRASSYNEQFF. CDR3 in DNA: TGTGCCTGCCGAGCGAGCTCCTACAATGAGCAGTTCTTC.

This clonotype was counted many times. The chain couples TRBV5-5 to TRBJ2-5; D might be TRBD1 or TRBD2, each matching 6 bases. The V gene's germline CDR1 is SGHKS and CDR2 YYEKEE (reference sequence). V lost 0 bases, J lost 5 bases, and 14 bases lay in between. The CDR3 sequence is 15 residues long. The DNA for the CDR3 is TGTGCCAGCAGCTTGGCTCCGGGGGCGCAGGAGACCCAGTACTTC. Its protein product is CASSLAPGAQETQYF.

This clonotype has at least ten counts. The rearrangement links TRBV5-1 to TRBJ2-1; D unresolved. The CDR3 is 15 amino acids. Germline loops: CDR1 SGHRS, CDR2 YFSETQ. The V and J ends lost 1 base and 0 bases respectively, with 8 bases between them. CDR3 DNA: TGCGCCAGCAGCTTGATAGCTAGCTCCTACAATGAGCAGTTCTTC. It specifies CASSLIASSYNEQFF.

This clonotype came up many times. The rearrangement joins TRBV6-6 to TRBJ2-1; TRBD1 might be the D (5 bases). Deletions cut 5 bases from V and 0 bases from J, with 11 bases between. The germline V gene encodes CDR1 MNHNY and CDR2 SVGAGI (reference sequence). The CDR3 is made up of 15 amino acids. The CDR3 coding sequence is TGTGCCAGCAGTGTGGACAAAAGCTCCTACAATGAGCAGTTCTTC. Amino acid sequence: CASSVDKSSYNEQFF.

In its sample, this clonotype was seen many times. The V and J genes are TRBV20-1 and TRBJ2-1; D is undetermined. This CDR3 contains 15 residues. Germline V lookup: CDR1 DFQATT, CDR2 SNEGSKA (reference sequence). The germline V and J ends were trimmed by 3 bases and 6 bases, with 18 bases remaining between them. The CDR3 here is CSARAPGIRGNEQFF. In DNA form, the CDR3 reads TGCAGTGCTAGGGCCCCGGGTATAAGAGGCAATGAGCAGTTCTTC.

This clonotype was seen many times. The chain has TRBV3-1 and TRBJ1-4; TRBD1 is a possible D gene (5 bases). Germline assignment: CDR1 LGHDT and CDR2 YNNKEL (reference sequence). The CDR3 covers 14 residues. The germline V and J ends were trimmed by 8 bases and 7 bases, with 17 bases remaining between them. CDR3 loop: CASAKGTLGEKLFF. In nucleotides, the CDR3 is TGTGCCAGCGCTAAGGGGACCCTGGGTGAAAAACTGTTTTTT.

This clonotype appeared many times. The V call is TRBV6-6, the J call TRBJ2-7, with a possible D match to TRBD1 (5 bases). CDR3 length: 14 residues. CDR1 MNHNY and CDR2 SVGAGI come from the germline V gene (reference sequence). Trimming cost V 8 bases and J 1 base, with 15 bases left between them. Written as DNA, the CDR3 is TGTGCCAGCGAAGAGGACAACGTATCCTACGAGCAGTACTTC. Translating gives CASEEDNVSYEQYF.

This clonotype was picked up many times. CDR3 DNA sequence: TGCAGTGCTAGATTACGCCGCACAGATACGCAGTATTTT. Amino acid sequence: CSARLRRTDTQYF. The J gene is TRBJ2-3, the V gene TRBV20-1; D unclear. V was trimmed by 2 bases and J by 1 base, leaving 7 bases between them. CDR1 is DFQATT and CDR2 is SNEGSKA in the germline V gene (reference sequence). The CDR3 extends over 13 amino acids.

In its sample, this clonotype was seen many times. This chain joins TRBV5-1 and TRBJ1-6; weak D call: TRBD1 (6 bases). The V end lost 0 bases, the J end lost 6 bases, and 7 bases lay between the germline ends. The germline V gene encodes CDR1 SGHRS and CDR2 YFSETQ. This CDR3 is 14 amino acids long. CDR3 DNA: TGCGCCAGCAGCTTGGAAGGGGGTAATTCACCCCTCCACTTT. Residues: CASSLEGGNSPLHF.

In this sample, this clonotype turned up many times. This rearrangement joins TRBV10-3 to TRBJ1-3, with unresolved D. This CDR3 contains 16 residues. V lost 0 bases and J 0 bases, leaving 9 bases between the germline ends. CDR1 is ENHRY, CDR2 SYGVKD, per germline. CDR3 sequence: CAISESGKPSGNTIYF. The CDR3, as DNA: TGTGCCATCAGTGAGTCGGGCAAACCCTCTGGAAACACCATATATTTT.

At least ten counts were recorded for this clonotype. The rearrangement uses TRBV20-1 and TRBJ1-5; D gene ambiguous. Germline V gene sequence: CDR1 DFQATT, CDR2 SNEGSKA (reference sequence). The CDR3 consists of 12 residues. The V gene lost 3 bases and the J gene lost 6 bases, with 9 bases spanning the gap. The CDR3 bases are TGCAGTGCTAGCGGAGGAGGTCAGCCCCAGCATTTT. It encodes CSASGGGQPQHF.

This clonotype was seen ten or more times. The V gene is TRBV27, the J gene TRBJ2-2; 8 bases align to TRBD1. Trimming at V came to 3 bases and at J to 4 bases, leaving 4 bases not matched to a gene. Germline CDR1 is MNHEY and CDR2 is SMNVEV (reference sequence). The CDR3 spans 15 residues. The CDR3 spells CASSFTGGSTGELFF. In DNA form, the CDR3 reads TGTGCCAGCAGTTTTACAGGGGGGTCCACCGGGGAGCTGTTTTTT.

This clonotype was seen many times. V is TRBV20-1 and J is TRBJ2-7; 7 positions agree with TRBD1. Germline loops: CDR1 DFQATT, CDR2 SNEGSKA (reference sequence). This CDR3 has 15 amino acids. V lost 0 bases and J lost 7; bases outside the gene matches: 12. In nucleotides, the CDR3 is TGCAGTGCTAGAGATAGGACCCGGACAGGCCAAGAGCAGTACTTC. It encodes CSARDRTRTGQEQYF.